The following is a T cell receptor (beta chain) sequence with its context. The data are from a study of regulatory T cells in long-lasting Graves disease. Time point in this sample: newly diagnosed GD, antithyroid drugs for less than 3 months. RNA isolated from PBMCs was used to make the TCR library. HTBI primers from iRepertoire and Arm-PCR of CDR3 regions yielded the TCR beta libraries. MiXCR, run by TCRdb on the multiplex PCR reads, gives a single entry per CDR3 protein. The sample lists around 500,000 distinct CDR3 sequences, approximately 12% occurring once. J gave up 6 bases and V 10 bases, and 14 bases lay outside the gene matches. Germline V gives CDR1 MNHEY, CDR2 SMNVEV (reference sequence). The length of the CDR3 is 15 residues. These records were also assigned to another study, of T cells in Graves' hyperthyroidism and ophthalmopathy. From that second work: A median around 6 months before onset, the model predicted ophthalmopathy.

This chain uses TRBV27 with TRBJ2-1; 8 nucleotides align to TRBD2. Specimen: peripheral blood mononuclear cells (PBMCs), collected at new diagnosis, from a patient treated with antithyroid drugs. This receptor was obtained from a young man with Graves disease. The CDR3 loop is CATLSLAGRLNEQFF. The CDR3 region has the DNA TGTGCCACCCTCTCCCTAGCGGGCCGTCTCAATGAGCAGTTCTTC.